A single sample is the source of the 4 T cell receptor beta chains below, sequenced in a study of T cells after yellow fever vaccination. TCRdb re-called the 5' RACE reads through MiXCR, storing one row per CDR3 protein. The table has some 340,000 distinct CDR3 sequences, around 10% seen once; the top ten hold 3.3%. Sequencing was performed on CD4+ T cells sorted from PBMCs, taken 45 days after the yellow fever booster vaccination. These receptors all stem from a man aged 18 to 30 who received the YFV17D yellow fever vaccine.

V usage is TRBV18 and J usage is TRBJ1-2; D gene uncertain. Looked up from germline, CDR1 is KGHSH and CDR2 is LQKENI. This CDR3 region has 13 residues. V was clipped by 8 bases and J by 0 bases, with 10 bases between them. CDR3 coding DNA: TGTGCCAGCGGGCAGGTAGCTAACTATGGCTACACCTTC. Protein product: CASGQVANYGYTF.

This clonotype was observed a few times. The V call is TRBV4-1, the J call TRBJ1-5, with D unresolved. Germline V gene data show CDR1 as MGHRA and CDR2 as YSYEKL. The V gene lost 3 bases and the J gene lost 10 bases, with 16 bases spanning the gap. The CDR3 consists of 14 residues. The CDR3 reads CASSQHGRRSPQHF. As DNA, the CDR3 is TGCGCCAGCAGCCAGCATGGGCGGCGGAGCCCCCAGCATTTT.

This clonotype was observed a handful of times. V is TRBV5-1 and J is TRBJ2-1; TRBD1 matches at 11 bases. V lost 4 bases to trimming and J lost 3 bases; unmatched junction nucleotides: 6. In germline, CDR1 is SGHRS, CDR2 YFSETQ. This CDR3 is built from 16 residues. CDR3 amino acids: CASSRQGQGDYNEQFF. Here the CDR3 DNA reads TGCGCCAGCAGCCGACAGGGACAGGGGGACTACAATGAGCAGTTCTTC.

This clonotype was recorded a few times. The chain is built from TRBV7-9 and TRBJ2-5, with 7 bases lining up with TRBD1. The CDR3 runs 16 residues. Losses at the gene ends were 3 bases for V and 4 bases for J; bases not matched to a gene: 11. Germline loops: CDR1 SEHNR, CDR2 FQNEAQ (reference sequence). As DNA, the CDR3 is TGTGCCAGCAGCTTCGCCAACTCCGGGACAGCAGAGACCCAGTACTTC. It codes for CASSFANSGTAETQYF.